What follows describes a single T cell receptor beta chain. What it binds is unknown. This sample is drawn from a study of CD8+ T cells in alopecia areata. Study in general: Twice a day, 5 to 10 mg of oral tofacitinib was administered to treated patients.

Germline V gives CDR1 SQVTM, CDR2 ANQGSEA. The CDR3 is 13 amino acids. The V and J ends lost 6 bases and 6 bases respectively, with 15 bases between them. Notes on the study in general: Under tofacitinib, numerous expanded lesional clonotypes remained detectable in scalp and blood. Scalp clonality and expanded CD8+ clones among the top 100 showed significant decreases with tofacitinib.

The treatment is: oral pan-JAK inhibitor, 5-10 mg twice daily. It was from alopecia areata patients that lesional scalp punch biopsies and peripheral blood were collected. RNA extraction and reverse transcription yielded cDNA as sequencing template. Using immunoSEQ multiplex PCR, the repertoire was profiled, and TCRdb retains in-frame clones only, with some absent. The table shows 150,000 to 200,000 clones, with 50% to 75% occurring only once. This sequence was found in a human donor with alopecia areata. The V call is TRBV29-1, the J call TRBJ2-1; D might be TRBD2 (5 bases). Sequencing used CD4+ T cells sorted from blood, obtained at approximately week 56, from a patient treated with tofacitinib. CDR3 amino acids: CSVRGTLGNEQFF. CDR3 in DNA: TGCAGCGTCCGGGGAACGCTAGGCAATGAGCAGTTCTTC.